This T cell receptor (beta chain) was sequenced in a study of shared T cell receptors in the human thymus. From germline, CDR1 is PRHDT and CDR2 FYEKMQ (reference sequence). The CDR3 totals 15 residues. J gave up 5 bases and V 5 bases, and 9 bases lay outside the gene matches. This clone was counted a single time. Clones were read by immunoSEQ multiplex PCR, and TCRdb kept only the in-frame ones, dropping some. The sample comprises hundreds of thousands of clones, roughly 90% of which are singletons, and around 0.0099% rests with the top ten. The sample was also linked to a second study, of human thymus T cells. That source reports: Healthy Finnish infants undergoing corrective surgery for congenital heart defects were the donors. Resections removed during corrective heart surgery provided the thymus tissue used.

Sequencing was done on a sample of thymocytes. The receptor was isolated from a boy under two years old with a congenital heart defect. The chain carries TRBV13 and TRBJ2-5; 9 bases align to TRBD2. DNA for the CDR3: TGTGCCAGCAGCCTAATTAGCGGGAGTGTGGAGACCCAGTACTTC. Translated: CASSLISGSVETQYF.